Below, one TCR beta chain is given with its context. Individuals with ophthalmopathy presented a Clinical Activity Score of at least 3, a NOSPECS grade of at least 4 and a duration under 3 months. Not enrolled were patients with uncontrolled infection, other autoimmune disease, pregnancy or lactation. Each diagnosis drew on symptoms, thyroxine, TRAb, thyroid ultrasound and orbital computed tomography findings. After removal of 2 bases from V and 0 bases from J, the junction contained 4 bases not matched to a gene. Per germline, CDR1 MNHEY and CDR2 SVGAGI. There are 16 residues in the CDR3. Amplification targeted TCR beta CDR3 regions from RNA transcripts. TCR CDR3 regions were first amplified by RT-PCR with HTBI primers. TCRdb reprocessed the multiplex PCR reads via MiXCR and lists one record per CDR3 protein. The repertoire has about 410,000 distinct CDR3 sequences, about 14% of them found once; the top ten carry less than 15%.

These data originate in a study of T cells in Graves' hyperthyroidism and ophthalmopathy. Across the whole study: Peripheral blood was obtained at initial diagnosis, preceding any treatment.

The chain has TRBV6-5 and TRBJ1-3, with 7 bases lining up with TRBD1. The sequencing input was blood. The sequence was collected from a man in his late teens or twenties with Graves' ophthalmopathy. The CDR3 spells CASSYMGQSSGNTIYF. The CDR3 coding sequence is TGTGCCAGCAGTTACATGGGACAGAGCTCTGGAAACACCATATATTTT.